Below are 30 T cell receptor beta chains sequenced from a single sample in a study of technical replicates of blood from several donors. The assay was immunoSEQ multiplex PCR, and TCRdb's table has in-frame clones only and misses some. The sample lists about 87,000 clones, 85% to 95% occurring once. The source material was T cells isolated from PBMCs. These receptor sequences come from a human donor in good health.

The chain employs TRBV9 and TRBJ1-2; no reliable D call. Trimming cost V 2 bases and J 7 bases, with 9 bases left between them. The germline CDR1 and CDR2 sequences are SGDLS and YYNGEE. The CDR3 has 12 residues. The CDR3: CASSVESFGYTF. The CDR3 DNA is TGTGCCAGCAGCGTCGAGAGCTTTGGCTACACCTTC.

This sequence joins TRBV7-2 and TRBJ1-1; tentatively, D is TRBD1 (5 bases). Germline CDR1 SGHTA, CDR2 FQGNSA. V lost 5 bases and J lost 3, with 7 bases in between. The length of the CDR3 is 12 residues. The CDR3 sequence is CASSPRDTEAFF. The CDR3 region has the DNA TGTGCCAGCAGCCCCAGGGACACTGAAGCTTTCTTT.

J is TRBJ1-3 and V is TRBV5-6, with no clear D. There are 15 residues in the CDR3. The V gene lost 0 bases and the J gene lost 4 bases, with 11 bases spanning the gap. The germline CDR1 and CDR2 sequences are SGHDT and YYEEEE. The CDR3, as DNA: TGTGCCAGCAGCTTGGATCAGTTTTACGGAAACACCATATATTTT. Translated: CASSLDQFYGNTIYF.

This rearrangement joins TRBV7-2 to TRBJ2-1; D is uncertain. Germline CDR1 is SGHTA and CDR2 is FQGNSA. This CDR3 has 12 residues. V was pared by 5 bases and J by 8 bases, with 10 bases between. The CDR3 loop reads CASSPVIDEQFF. DNA for the CDR3: TGTGCCAGCAGCCCCGTAATAGATGAGCAGTTCTTC.

The gene calls are TRBV12-5 and TRBJ2-1, with 9 bases fitting TRBD1. V dropped 3 bases and J dropped 5; count of bases not matched to a gene: 5. The CDR3 length is 15 residues. The germline V gene has CDR1 LGHNT and CDR2 FRNRAP. The DNA for the CDR3 is TGTGCTAGTGGTTTAGGGGACAGGGATAACAATGAGCAGTTCTTC. Translation gives CASGLGDRDNNEQFF.

The rearrangement uses TRBV29-1 and TRBJ2-2; D uncertain. With 4 bases removed from V and 7 bases from J, the gap between germline ends came to 4 bases. Germline values: CDR1 SQVTM, CDR2 ANQGSEA. The CDR3 loop spans 10 amino acids. The CDR3 bases are TGCAGCGTTGCTTACGGGGAGCTGTTTTTT. Amino acids: CSVAYGELFF.

The CDR3 is CASSLTRGTYNEQFF. Here the CDR3 DNA reads TGTGCCAGCAGCTTAACGCGCGGGACCTACAATGAGCAGTTCTTC. V usage is TRBV7-2 and J usage is TRBJ2-1; TRBD2 is a possible D gene (6 bases). With 2 bases removed from V and 2 bases from J, the gap between germline ends came to 10 bases. The CDR3 is 15 residues long. CDR1 is SGHTA and CDR2 is FQGNSA in the germline V gene.

The genes are TRBV27 and TRBJ1-4, with TRBD1 identical over 7 bases. This CDR3 comprises 14 residues. V dropped 9 bases and J dropped 7; count of bases not matched to a gene: 11. Germline V gene sequence: CDR1 MNHEY, CDR2 SMNVEV (reference sequence). CDR3 sequence: CASHKTGRGEKLFF. DNA for the CDR3: TGTGCCAGTCATAAGACAGGGCGGGGTGAAAAACTGTTTTTT.

In its sample, this clone was seen a few times. This sequence joins TRBV2 and TRBJ2-7; tentatively, D is TRBD1 (5 bases). Germline-derived CDR1 and CDR2 are SNHLY and FYNNEI. V lost 2 bases, J lost 5 bases, and 13 bases lay in between. This CDR3 spans 14 amino acids. The CDR3 coding sequence is TGTGCCAGCAGTGAACCATTAAAAGGGGACGAGCAGTACTTC. It yields the protein CASSEPLKGDEQYF.

The J gene is TRBJ2-1, the V gene TRBV10-1; 14 nucleotides agree with TRBD2. The V segment lost 5 bases and the J segment 6 bases; nucleotides outside the gene matches: 3. Germline-derived CDR1 and CDR2 are WNHNN and SYGVQD (reference sequence). This CDR3 is 15 amino acids long. CDR3 sequence (DNA): TGCGCCAGCAGTACGGGACTAGCGGGAGTCAATGAGCAGTTCTTC. It encodes CASSTGLAGVNEQFF.

The chain joins TRBV27 to TRBJ2-2; a weak D match, TRBD1 (6 bases). CDR3 length: 15 residues. Trimming removed 1 base at V and 5 bases at J, with 11 bases between. CDR1 is MNHEY and CDR2 is SMNVEV in the germline V gene (reference sequence). CDR3 DNA sequence: TGTGCCAGCAGTTTATACAGGGCAAGGACCGGGGAGCTGTTTTTT. This encodes CASSLYRARTGELFF.

The chain recombines TRBV7-3 with TRBJ1-5, with 8 bases aligning to TRBD1. V shed 5 bases, J shed 7 bases, and the junction held 13 bases outside the gene matches. The CDR3 has 16 amino acids. CDR1 is SGHTA and CDR2 is FQGTGA in the germline V gene. The CDR3 DNA is TGTGCCAGCAGCCCGGGAAAAGGACAGGGATCGCAGCCCCAGCATTTT. Translating it yields CASSPGKGQGSQPQHF.

In this sample, this clone turned up once. The V call is TRBV19, the J call TRBJ2-7; D perhaps matches TRBD1 (6 bases). Trimming took off 6 bases at V and 2 bases at J, with 11 bases between the two ends. Germline CDR1 LNHDA, CDR2 SQIVND (reference sequence). The CDR3 has 13 residues. The CDR3 spells CASRGTPTYEQYF. DNA of the CDR3: TGTGCCAGTAGGGGGACACCTACCTACGAGCAGTACTTC.

The chain has TRBV4-1 and TRBJ2-7, with 7 nucleotides matching TRBD2. This CDR3 has 15 amino acids. V was pared by 2 bases and J by 4 bases, with 8 bases of the junction left unmatched. Germline assignment: CDR1 MGHRA and CDR2 YSYEKL. The CDR3 reads CASSQLEGGPYEQYF. The CDR3 DNA reads as TGCGCCAGCAGCCAACTGGAGGGAGGGCCTTACGAGCAGTACTTC.

V is TRBV7-9 and J is TRBJ2-1, with TRBD2 matching 7 bases. This CDR3 contains 14 residues. CDR1 and CDR2 from the germline V gene are SEHNR and FQNEAQ (reference sequence). Losses at the gene ends were 7 bases for V and 4 bases for J; bases not matched to a gene: 7. The CDR3 sequence: CASIEAGNYNEQFF. The CDR3 region has the DNA TGTGCCAGCATCGAAGCGGGAAATTACAATGAGCAGTTCTTC.

This chain uses TRBV4-1 with TRBJ2-5; no clear D. CDR3 size: 15 residues. Germline V gene sequence: CDR1 MGHRA, CDR2 YSYEKL. V was trimmed by 1 base and J by 2 bases, leaving 11 bases between them. The CDR3 bases are TGCGCCAGCAGCCAAGGTGGGCCCCCGCAAGAGACCCAGTACTTC. This gives the protein CASSQGGPPQETQYF.

The chain is built from TRBV10-3 and TRBJ2-1; 10 positions agree with TRBD2. V lost 8 bases and J lost 4; bases outside the gene matches: 8. This CDR3 comprises 15 residues. The germline V gene encodes CDR1 ENHRY and CDR2 SYGVKD. CDR3 sequence reads: CAIWTAGGPYNEQFF. The CDR3 nucleotides are TGTGCCATCTGGACAGCGGGAGGGCCATACAATGAGCAGTTCTTC.

The chain links TRBV5-8 to TRBJ2-1, with 8 bases identical to TRBD2. Germline V gene data show CDR1 as SGHTS and CDR2 as YDEGEE. J was trimmed by 0 bases and V by 2 bases; bases with no gene match: 4. The CDR3 runs 16 residues. Here the CDR3 DNA reads TGTGCCAGCAGCTTTAGCGGGATTAGCTCCTACAATGAGCAGTTCTTC. Translated, it gives CASSFSGISSYNEQFF.

The V call is TRBV19, the J call TRBJ1-4; 9 bases align to TRBD1. The CDR3 loop spans 15 amino acids. Unmatched junction bases numbered 7, after V lost 5 bases and J lost 6 bases. Looked up from germline, CDR1 is LNHDA and CDR2 is SQIVND (reference sequence). DNA of the CDR3: TGTGCCAGTAGTCCAACCGGGACAGGGTATGAAAAACTGTTTTTT. As protein: CASSPTGTGYEKLFF.

The J gene is TRBJ2-3, the V gene TRBV30; D not certain. CDR1 and CDR2 (germline): GTSNPN, SVGIG (reference sequence). CDR3 length: 11 amino acids. Trimming stripped 0 bases from V and 5 bases from J, with 3 bases between. The CDR3, as DNA: TGTGCCTGGAGTGTACAAGATACGCAGTATTTT. Translated: CAWSVQDTQYF.

The genes are TRBV29-1 and TRBJ2-3, with D tentatively TRBD2 (6 bases). V was clipped by 7 bases and J by 0 bases, with 17 bases between them. This CDR3 region has 15 residues. The V gene's germline CDR1 is SQVTM and CDR2 ANQGSEA. This chain's CDR3 is CSASRGGFSTDTQYF. In DNA form, the CDR3 reads TGCAGCGCCTCCCGGGGAGGATTTAGCACAGATACGCAGTATTTT.

This sequence joins TRBV9 and TRBJ1-2; no reliable D call. The germline V and J ends were trimmed by 0 bases and 6 bases, with 12 bases remaining between them. The CDR3 has 14 amino acids. Germline CDR1 SGDLS, CDR2 YYNGEE. Here the CDR3 DNA reads TGTGCCAGCAGCGTAGTTGGCAGGTACGATGGCTACACCTTC. It specifies CASSVVGRYDGYTF.

This chain uses TRBV5-1 with TRBJ2-6, with 10 bases lining up with TRBD1. Losses at the gene ends were 7 bases for V and 4 bases for J; bases not matched to a gene: 11. CDR3 length: 17 amino acids. The germline CDR1 and CDR2 sequences are SGHRS and YFSETQ. In DNA, the CDR3 is TGCGCCAGCCGAGAATGGACAGGGGGTTCAGGGGCCAACGTCCTGACTTTC. It is translated as CASREWTGGSGANVLTF.

The J gene is TRBJ1-5, the V gene TRBV5-1; TRBD1 is a possible D gene (6 bases). CDR1 is SGHRS and CDR2 is YFSETQ in the germline V gene. The CDR3 has 13 residues. Trimming cost V 4 bases and J 7 bases, with 12 bases left between them. The CDR3 nucleotides read TGCGCCAGCAGCCGAGGGGGAGAGCAGCCCCAGCATTTT. Translated, it gives CASSRGGEQPQHF.

The chain couples TRBV9 to TRBJ2-7; perhaps TRBD1 as D (6 bases). This CDR3 has 14 residues. CDR1 SGDLS and CDR2 YYNGEE come from the germline V gene. Trimming cost V 4 bases and J 0 bases, with 11 bases left between them. This CDR3 reads CASSPGTYSYEQYF. The CDR3 nucleotides are TGTGCCAGCAGCCCGGGGACATACTCCTACGAGCAGTACTTC.

The rearrangement uses TRBV5-1 and TRBJ2-1; 14 bases are a match to TRBD2. This CDR3 spans 17 amino acids. Germline CDR1 SGHRS, CDR2 YFSETQ. Trimming cost V 4 bases and J 10 bases; bases outside gene matches: 13. The CDR3 reads CASSTLTSGRALGEQFF. CDR3 nucleotides: TGCGCCAGCAGCACCTTGACTAGCGGGAGGGCCCTAGGGGAGCAGTTCTTC. The whole variable domain, filled in from reference TRBV5-1 and TRBJ2-1, reads KAGVTQTPRYLIKTRGQQVTLSCSPISGHRSVSWYQQTPGQGLQFLFEYFSETQRNKGNFPGRFSGRQFSNSRSEMNVSTLELGDSALYLCASSTLTSGRALGEQFFGPGTRLTVL.

The chain carries TRBV9 and TRBJ1-2; D is perhaps TRBD1 (5 bases). Between the trimmed V and J ends, which lost 3 bases and 8 bases, there was a span of 17 bases. From germline, CDR1 is SGDLS and CDR2 YYNGEE. There are 14 residues in the CDR3. This chain's CDR3 is CASSALKGALGYTF. As DNA, the CDR3 is TGTGCCAGCAGCGCCCTGAAAGGGGCGCTCGGCTACACCTTC.

CDR3 DNA sequence: TGTGCCACCAGCAGTGAGCTAGCGGGAGGGCCCAATGAGCAGTTCTTC. Residues: CATSSELAGGPNEQFF. The V gene is TRBV15, the J gene TRBJ2-1, with TRBD2 identical over 12 bases. CDR1 and CDR2 (germline): LNHNV, YYDKDF (reference sequence). V lost 3 bases, J lost 6 bases, and 6 bases stayed unmatched. This CDR3 comprises 16 residues.

This chain links TRBV9 with TRBJ1-1; a possible D gene is TRBD1 (5 bases). The V gene's germline CDR1 is SGDLS and CDR2 YYNGEE. The CDR3 runs 15 residues. V shed 0 bases and J shed 6 bases, with 15 bases lying between them. The CDR3 DNA sequence: TGTGCCAGCAGCGTAGCCCCAGACAGTGACTCTGAAGCTTTCTTT. Amino acids: CASSVAPDSDSEAFF. The full variable domain, its missing parts supplied by reference TRBV9 and TRBJ1-1, is DSGVTQTPKHLITATGQRVTLRCSPRSGDLSVYWYQQSLDQGLQFLIQYYNGEERAKGNILERFSAQQFPDLHSELNLSSLELGDSALYFCASSVAPDSDSEAFFGQGTRLTVV.

The chain has TRBV7-8 and TRBJ1-5; D may be TRBD1 (6 bases). This CDR3 is built from 14 residues. Between the trimmed V and J ends, which lost 6 bases and 9 bases, there was a span of 18 bases. From germline, CDR1 is SGHVS and CDR2 FQNEAQ. CDR3 DNA sequence: TGTGCCAGCAGATTGGGACACCTTGGGGGGCCCCAGCATTTT. Translated: CASRLGHLGGPQHF.